The 6 T cell receptor beta chains reported below all come from one sample, sequenced in a study of T cells in Graves' hyperthyroidism and ophthalmopathy. The source material, RNA transcripts, was used to amplify TCR beta CDR3 regions. Using the HTBI primer set, a first-round RT-PCR was run on the TCR CDR3. Each CDR3 protein gets one entry after TCRdb re-called the multiplex PCR reads with MiXCR. Among 550,000 to 850,000 distinct CDR3 sequences listed, about 17% were seen once. Sequencing was performed on blood. Receptors originate from a woman between 50 and 59 years old with Graves' hyperthyroidism that later progressed to Graves' ophthalmopathy.

This chain uses TRBV5-6 with TRBJ1-5; TRBD1 might be the D (6 bases). With 0 bases removed from V and 4 bases from J, the gap between germline ends came to 14 bases. The CDR3 sequence is 16 residues long. The germline gives CDR1 SGHDT, CDR2 YYEEEE. CDR3 in amino acids: CASSLARGGWNQPQHF. The DNA of the CDR3 is TGTGCCAGCAGCTTGGCCAGGGGTGGCTGGAATCAGCCCCAGCATTTT.

This clonotype came up many times. The chain employs TRBV6-2 or TRBV6-3 and TRBJ1-5; no clear D gene. Looked up from germline, CDR1 is MNHEY and CDR2 is SVGEGT. V lost 6 bases and J 6 bases, leaving 15 bases between the germline ends. This CDR3 is built from 14 residues. The CDR3, as DNA: TGTGCCAGCAGACCGGCGAGGGCCGCTCAGCCCCAGCATTTT. Amino acids: CASRPARAAQPQHF.

In its sample, this clonotype was seen once. This rearrangement joins TRBV27 to TRBJ1-3; D uncertain. Germline-derived CDR1 and CDR2 are MNHEY and SMNVEV (reference sequence). The CDR3 runs to 16 residues. The V gene lost 6 bases and the J gene lost 3 bases, with 18 bases spanning the gap. The CDR3 loop reads CASRETGQLDGNTIYF. Written as DNA, the CDR3 is TGTGCCAGCAGGGAAACCGGGCAGCTTGATGGAAACACCATATATTTT.

CDR3 region: CASSLVLGGLSGNTIYF. As DNA, the CDR3 is TGTGCCAGCAGTTTAGTATTGGGGGGCCTTTCTGGAAACACCATATATTTT. The chain links TRBV12-3 or TRBV12-4 to TRBJ1-3; D is possibly TRBD1 (6 bases). This CDR3 has 17 residues. V lost 1 base and J 1 base, leaving 14 bases between the germline ends.

This clonotype has ten or more counts. The DNA for the CDR3 is TGTGCCCTGGGAAGTGGCCTCGGAGGATACGAGCAGTACTTC. This encodes CALGSGLGGYEQYF. V is TRBV30 and J is TRBJ2-7; D might be TRBD2 (5 bases). Germline CDR1 and CDR2: GTSNPN and SVGIG (reference sequence). The CDR3 consists of 14 residues. Trimming shortened V by 8 bases and J by 4 bases, and 21 bases separated the two germline ends. The whole variable domain, remainder taken from reference TRBV30 and TRBJ2-7, is SQTIHQWPATLVQPVGSPLSLECTVEGTSNPNLYWYRQAAGRGLQLLFYSVGIGQISSEVPQNLSASRPQDRQFILSSKKLLLSDSGFYLCALGSGLGGYEQYFGPGTRLTVT.

This clonotype occurred a few times. The gene calls are TRBV7-2 and TRBJ1-5; 8 bases are a match to TRBD1. The CDR3 extends over 17 amino acids. Germline loops: CDR1 SGHTA, CDR2 FQGNSA. V was pared by 1 base and J by 3 bases, with 8 bases of the junction left unmatched. In DNA form, the CDR3 reads TGTGCCAGCAGCTTAGAAATAAGGACAGGGAACAATCAGCCCCAGCATTTT. It encodes CASSLEIRTGNNQPQHF. Full variable domain (missing parts from reference TRBV7-2 and TRBJ1-5): GAGVSQSPSNKVTEKGKDVELRCDPISGHTALYWYRQSLGQGLEFLIYFQGNSAPDKSGLPSDRFSAERTGGSVSTLTIQRTQQEDSAVYLCASSLEIRTGNNQPQHFGDGTRLSIL.